A selection of T cell receptor beta chains follows, all from one sample in a study of fetal regulatory T cell absence and autoimmunity. Method: immunoSEQ multiplex PCR; TCRdb's copy keeps in-frame clones and lacks some. In the table there are around 100,000 clones, 60% to 80% of which are singletons. Material: pancreas tissue. Receptors were obtained from a male donor with IPEX syndrome. The CDR3 runs from the conserved cysteine through the conserved F or W. A D gene is named only where the DNA matches it firmly. Clone size is given for some rows only: seen once, a few or many times, or a class if the clone is expanded.

j_call,cdr3_length,clone_size,v_call,d_call,cdr3_nt,cdr3_aa
TRBJ2-6,15,NA,TRBV5-1,NA,TGCGCCAGCAGCTTAGGCAGCTCTGGGGCCAACGTCCTGACTTTC,CASSLGSSGANVLTF
TRBJ2-2,13,few,TRBV19,NA,TGTGCCAGTAGTATAGCGGGAGCCGGGGAGCTGTTTTTT,CASSIAGAGELFF
TRBJ1-3,13,NA,TRBV4-1,NA,TGCGCCAGCAGCCAGAGCTCTGGAAACACCATATATTTT,CASSQSSGNTIYF
TRBJ2-1,14,once,TRBV6-5,NA,TGTGCCAGCAGTTATACCACAGGGAGCAATGAGCAGTTCTTC,CASSYTTGSNEQFF
TRBJ2-1,15,NA,TRBV11-3,NA,TGTGCCAGCAGCTTAGGGGGGACCTCCTACAATGAGCAGTTCTTC,CASSLGGTSYNEQFF
TRBJ2-2,14,NA,TRBV29-1,TRBD2,TGCAGCGCGACTAGCGGGAGTTGGGCCGGGGAGCTGTTTTTT,CSATSGSWAGELFF
TRBJ1-2,15,NA,TRBV7-2,TRBD1,TGTGCCAGCAGCTCCCCCGGGACAGCTAACTATGGCTACACCTTC,CASSSPGTANYGYTF
TRBJ2-3,12,few,TRBV11-2,NA,TGTGCCAGCAGCTTATTCGAAGGAACGCAGTATTTT,CASSLFEGTQYF
TRBJ1-2,13,NA,TRBV9,TRBD1,TGTGCCAGCAGCGCCGGACAGGCTTATGGCTACACCTTC,CASSAGQAYGYTF
TRBJ2-1,12,NA,TRBV10-3,TRBD2,TGTGCCATCAGTGAGACTAGCGACGAGCAGTTCTTC,CAISETSDEQFF
TRBJ2-3,15,NA,TRBV7-9,NA,TGTGCCAGCAGCTTAACGAGCCCTCCGGCAGATACGCAGTATTTT,CASSLTSPPADTQYF
TRBJ2-2,9,once,TRBV6-5,NA,TGTGCCAGCAGAGCCAATCTGTTTTTT,CASRANLFF